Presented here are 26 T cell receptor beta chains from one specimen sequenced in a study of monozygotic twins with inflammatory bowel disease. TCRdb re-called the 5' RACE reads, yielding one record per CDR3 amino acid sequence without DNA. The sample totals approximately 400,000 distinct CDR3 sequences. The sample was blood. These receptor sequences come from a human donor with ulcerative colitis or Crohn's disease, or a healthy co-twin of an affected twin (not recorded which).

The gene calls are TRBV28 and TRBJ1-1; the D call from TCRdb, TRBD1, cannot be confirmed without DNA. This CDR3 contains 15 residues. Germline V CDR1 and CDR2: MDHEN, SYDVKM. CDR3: CASSSDRGRRTEAFF.

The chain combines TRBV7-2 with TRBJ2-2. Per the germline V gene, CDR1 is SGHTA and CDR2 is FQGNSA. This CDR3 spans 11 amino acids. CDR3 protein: CASSLLEELFF.

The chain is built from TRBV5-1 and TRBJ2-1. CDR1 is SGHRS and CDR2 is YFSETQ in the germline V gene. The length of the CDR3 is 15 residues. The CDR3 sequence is CASSLRPDRYNEQFF.

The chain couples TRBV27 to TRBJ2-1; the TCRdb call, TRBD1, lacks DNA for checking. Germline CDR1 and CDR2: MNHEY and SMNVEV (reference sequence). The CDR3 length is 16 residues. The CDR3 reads CASSIAGSRSYNEQFF.

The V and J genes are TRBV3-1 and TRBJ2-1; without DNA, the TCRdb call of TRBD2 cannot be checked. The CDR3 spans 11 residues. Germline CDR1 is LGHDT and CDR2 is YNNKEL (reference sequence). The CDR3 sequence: CASSLRGLEFF.

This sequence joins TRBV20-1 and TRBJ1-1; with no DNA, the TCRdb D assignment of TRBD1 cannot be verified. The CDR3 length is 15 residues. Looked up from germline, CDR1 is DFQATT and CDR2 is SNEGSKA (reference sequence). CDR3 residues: CSARISGHKESEAFF.

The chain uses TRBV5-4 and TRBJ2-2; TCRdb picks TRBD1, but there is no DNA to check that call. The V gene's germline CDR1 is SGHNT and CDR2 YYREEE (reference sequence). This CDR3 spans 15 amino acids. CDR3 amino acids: CASSRTGGTTGELFF.

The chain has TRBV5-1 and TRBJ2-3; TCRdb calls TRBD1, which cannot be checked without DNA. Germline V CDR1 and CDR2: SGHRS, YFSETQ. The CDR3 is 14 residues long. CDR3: CASSEGDYTDTQYF.

The CDR3 is CASRAGTGSNQPQHF. V usage is TRBV12-3 or TRBV12-4 and J usage is TRBJ1-5; TCRdb outputs TRBD1, but without DNA this stays unchecked. This CDR3 has 15 residues.

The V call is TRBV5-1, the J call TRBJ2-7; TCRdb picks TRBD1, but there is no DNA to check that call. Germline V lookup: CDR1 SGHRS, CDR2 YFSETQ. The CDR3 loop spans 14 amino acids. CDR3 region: CASKGQVSTYEQYF.

The chain's CDR3 is CASSWGGRNTEAFF. The V gene is TRBV27, the J gene TRBJ1-1; TCRdb gives TRBD1 as the D gene, but with no DNA this cannot be confirmed. Germline CDR1 and CDR2: MNHEY and SMNVEV (reference sequence). The CDR3 has 14 amino acids.

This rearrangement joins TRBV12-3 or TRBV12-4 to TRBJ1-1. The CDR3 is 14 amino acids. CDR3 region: CASSFGRAGTEAFF.

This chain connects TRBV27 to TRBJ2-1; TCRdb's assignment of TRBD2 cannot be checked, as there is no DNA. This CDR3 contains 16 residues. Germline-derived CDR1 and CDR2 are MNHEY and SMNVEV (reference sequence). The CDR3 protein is CASKIRPGGAYNEQFF.

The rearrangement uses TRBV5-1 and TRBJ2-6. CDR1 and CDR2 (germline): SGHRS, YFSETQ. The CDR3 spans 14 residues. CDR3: CASSRSTGANVLTF.

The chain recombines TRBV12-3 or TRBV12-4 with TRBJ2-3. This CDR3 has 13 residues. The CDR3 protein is CASSAKNTDTQYF.

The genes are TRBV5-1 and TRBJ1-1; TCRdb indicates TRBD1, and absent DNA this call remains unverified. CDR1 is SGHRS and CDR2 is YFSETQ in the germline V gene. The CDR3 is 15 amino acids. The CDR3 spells CASTLNPTGSTEAFF.

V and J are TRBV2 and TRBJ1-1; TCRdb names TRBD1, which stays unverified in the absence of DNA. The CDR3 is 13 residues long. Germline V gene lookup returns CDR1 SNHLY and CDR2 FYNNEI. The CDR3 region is CASSATGTTEAFF.

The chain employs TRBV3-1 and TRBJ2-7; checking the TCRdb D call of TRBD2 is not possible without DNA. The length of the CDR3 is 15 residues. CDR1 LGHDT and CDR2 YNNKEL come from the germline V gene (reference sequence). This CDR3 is CASSQRTSGGDEQYF.

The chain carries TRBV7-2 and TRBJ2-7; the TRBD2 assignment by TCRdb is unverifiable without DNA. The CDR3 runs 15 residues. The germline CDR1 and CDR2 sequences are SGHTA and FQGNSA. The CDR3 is CASSRTSGGSYEQYF.

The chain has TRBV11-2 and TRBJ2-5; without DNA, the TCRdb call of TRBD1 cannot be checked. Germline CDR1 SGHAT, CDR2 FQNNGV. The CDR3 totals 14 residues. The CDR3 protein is CASSLAGPKGTQYF.

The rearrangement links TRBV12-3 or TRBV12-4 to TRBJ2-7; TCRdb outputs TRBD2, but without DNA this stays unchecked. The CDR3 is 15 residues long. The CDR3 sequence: CASSLMVAGSGEQYF.

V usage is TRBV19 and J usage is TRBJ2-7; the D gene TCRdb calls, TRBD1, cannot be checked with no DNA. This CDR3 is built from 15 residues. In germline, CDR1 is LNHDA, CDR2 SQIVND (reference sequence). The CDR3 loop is CASSPATGTLDEQYF.

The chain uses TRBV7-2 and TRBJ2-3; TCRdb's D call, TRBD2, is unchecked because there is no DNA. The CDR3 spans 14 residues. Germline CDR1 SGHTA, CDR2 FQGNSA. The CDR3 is CASSFFVSGDTQYF.

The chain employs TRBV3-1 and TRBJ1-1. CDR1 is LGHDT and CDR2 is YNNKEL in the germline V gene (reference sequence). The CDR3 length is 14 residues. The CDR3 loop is CASSQGIGRSEAFF.

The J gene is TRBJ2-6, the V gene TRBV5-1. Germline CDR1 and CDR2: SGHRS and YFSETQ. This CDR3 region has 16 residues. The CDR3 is CASSAIGISGANVLTF.

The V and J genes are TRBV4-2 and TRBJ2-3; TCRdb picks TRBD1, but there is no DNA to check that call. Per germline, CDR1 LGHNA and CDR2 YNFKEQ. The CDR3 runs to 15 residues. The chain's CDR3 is CASSSRPGGTDTQYF.